This T cell receptor beta chain came from a study of human T cells and chemical hapten exposure. One entry per CDR3 protein, called by TCRdb with MiXCR from the RACE reads. Among roughly 100,000 distinct CDR3 sequences listed, 11% were seen once. V lost 6 bases, J lost 4 bases, and 18 bases lay in between. The length of the CDR3 is 15 residues. Looked up from germline, CDR1 is SGHAT and CDR2 is FQNNGV. Time point noted: pre-sensitization, week 0. Treatment denoted: therapeutic diphenylcyclopropenone sensitization with weekly scalp DPC. This receptor was taken from a woman aged 55-75 years with alopecia areata. Some clones in this sample may be carry-over from other donors' samples. The material sequenced was whole blood, taken in connection with sensitization to the hapten diphenylcyclopropenone (DPC). This chain connects TRBV11-2 to TRBJ1-1, with D tentatively TRBD1 (5 bases). CDR3 coding DNA: TGTGCCAGCAGGGGTCTACTCCGCGGGGGCACTGAAGCTTTCTTT. It translates to CASRGLLRGGTEAFF. The full variable domain, completed using reference TRBV11-2 and TRBJ1-1, is EAGVAQSPRYKIIEKRQSVAFWCNPISGHATLYWYQQILGQGPKLLIQFQNNGVVDDSQLPKDRFSAERLKGVDSTLKIQPAKLEDSAVYLCASRGLLRGGTEAFFGQGTRLTVV.